A single sample is the source of the 13 T cell receptor beta chains below, sequenced in a study of cytotoxic CD8 clonotypes in ibrutinib-treated CLL. Profiling relied on immunoSEQ multiplex PCR, and the TCRdb table lists in-frame clones only, not all of them. The repertoire holds some 350,000 clones, under 70% seen once, with around 6.6% in the top ten. The sample consisted of PBMCs, taken after 36 months of ibrutinib treatment. Source of these receptors: a human donor with chronic lymphocytic leukemia.

This chain uses TRBV18 with TRBJ2-1, with 7 bases that match TRBD1. Germline CDR1 reads KGHSH; CDR2 reads LQKENI. The V gene end was trimmed by 0 bases and the J gene end by 2 bases; junction bases not matched to a gene: 4. The CDR3 has 16 residues. CDR3 region: CASSPPRTGPYNEQFF. CDR3 in DNA: TGTGCCAGCTCACCACCCCGGACAGGCCCCTACAATGAGCAGTTCTTC.

CDR3 bases: TGTGCCAGCAGTGTGGGCCAAGGGGGACCTGAGCAGTTCTTC. This encodes CASSVGQGGPEQFF. V and J are TRBV2 and TRBJ2-1, with D perhaps matching TRBD1 (6 bases). The CDR3 spans 14 residues. Germline CDR1 is SNHLY and CDR2 is FYNNEI. V lost 4 bases, J lost 9 bases, and 16 bases lay in between.

The genes are TRBV29-1 and TRBJ2-3, with D uncertain. Between the trimmed V and J ends, which lost 0 bases and 4 bases, there was a span of 11 bases. The CDR3 sequence is 14 residues long. Looked up from germline, CDR1 is SQVTM and CDR2 is ANQGSEA. In DNA, the CDR3 is TGCAGCGTTGAAGAGCCCGTCGAGGCAGATACGCAGTATTTT. Protein sequence: CSVEEPVEADTQYF.

The chain links TRBV29-1 to TRBJ2-1; 8 positions match TRBD1. The germline CDR1 and CDR2 sequences are SQVTM and ANQGSEA. With 7 bases clipped from V and 6 bases from J, the junction kept 5 bases outside the gene matches. The CDR3 runs to 12 residues. The CDR3 loop reads CSAFTGGNEQFF. The CDR3 DNA reads TGCAGCGCCTTCACAGGGGGCAATGAGCAGTTCTTC.

V and J are TRBV5-4 and TRBJ2-1; weak D call: TRBD2 (5 bases). V lost 4 bases to trimming and J lost 7 bases, with 18 bases between them. The length of the CDR3 is 15 residues. The germline V gene has CDR1 SGHNT and CDR2 YYREEE (reference sequence). Here the CDR3 reads CASSPGLLLGNEQFF. CDR3 nucleotide sequence: TGTGCCAGCAGCCCTGGACTGCTTTTGGGAAATGAGCAGTTCTTC.

This chain joins TRBV5-1 and TRBJ2-1; D is uncertain. This CDR3 is built from 17 residues. V lost 1 base and J lost 5, with 19 bases in between. The V gene's germline CDR1 is SGHRS and CDR2 YFSETQ. The CDR3 loop reads CASSLPIPGPTHNEQFF. CDR3 in DNA: TGCGCCAGCAGCTTGCCCATTCCGGGTCCGACCCACAATGAGCAGTTCTTC. The full variable domain, its missing parts supplied by reference TRBV5-1 and TRBJ2-1, is KAGVTQTPRYLIKTRGQQVTLSCSPISGHRSVSWYQQTPGQGLQFLFEYFSETQRNKGNFPGRFSGRQFSNSRSEMNVSTLELGDSALYLCASSLPIPGPTHNEQFFGPGTRLTVL.

This chain links TRBV7-9 with TRBJ2-1, with a possible D match to TRBD2 (6 bases). CDR3 size: 14 residues. Trimming stripped 5 bases from V and 7 bases from J, with 15 bases between. Germline CDR1 SEHNR, CDR2 FQNEAQ (reference sequence). CDR3 protein: CASSPRDFLNEQFF. The CDR3, as DNA: TGTGCCAGCAGCCCTCGGGACTTTCTGAATGAGCAGTTCTTC.

CDR3 protein: CASSQPRGRTDTQYF. Written as DNA, the CDR3 is TGCGCCAGCAGCCAACCCAGGGGGCGGACAGATACGCAGTATTTT. The chain employs TRBV4-1 and TRBJ2-3; TRBD1 matches 8 bases. CDR3 size: 15 residues. J lost 3 bases, V lost 2 bases, and 4 bases had no gene match. The germline gives CDR1 MGHRA, CDR2 YSYEKL.

The gene calls are TRBV7-9 and TRBJ2-3; no clear D gene. V lost 8 bases to trimming and J lost 2 bases, with 8 bases between them. The germline CDR1 and CDR2 sequences are SEHNR and FQNEAQ (reference sequence). The length of the CDR3 is 12 residues. CDR3 protein: CASRSITDTQYF. CDR3 in DNA: TGTGCCAGCCGGAGTATCACAGATACGCAGTATTTT. Supplemented by reference TRBV7-9 and TRBJ2-3, the full variable domain reads DTGVSQNPRHKITKRGQNVTFRCDPISEHNRLYWYRQTLGQGPEFLTYFQNEAQLEKSRLLSDRFSAERPKGSFSTLEIQRTEQGDSAMYLCASRSITDTQYFGPGTRLTVL.

V and J are TRBV9 and TRBJ2-7; tentative D call: TRBD1 (6 bases). Trimming stripped 4 bases from V and 5 bases from J, with 19 bases between. Germline V gene data show CDR1 as SGDLS and CDR2 as YYNGEE. The CDR3 extends over 15 amino acids. In nucleotides, the CDR3 is TGTGCCAGCAGCCCTCAGGGGCGGTTTCAAGACGAGCAGTACTTC. It yields the protein CASSPQGRFQDEQYF.

The CDR3 sequence: CASSFSGGANEQFF. The CDR3 nucleotides are TGCGCCAGCAGCTTCAGCGGGGGGGCCAATGAGCAGTTCTTC. The chain employs TRBV5-1 and TRBJ2-1, with 10 positions matching TRBD2. Trimming removed 2 bases from V and 6 bases from J; junction bases left unmatched: 2. The germline V gene has CDR1 SGHRS and CDR2 YFSETQ. This CDR3 contains 14 residues.

The chain carries TRBV15 and TRBJ2-7; D is undetermined. Germline CDR1 LNHNV, CDR2 YYDKDF (reference sequence). V shed 1 base and J shed 1 base, with 8 bases lying between them. The CDR3 length is 14 residues. CDR3 bases: TGTGCCACCAGCAGAGCGTTGGGGTCCTACGAGCAGTACTTC. Protein sequence: CATSRALGSYEQYF.

This chain connects TRBV27 to TRBJ2-7, with 9 bases identical to TRBD1. This CDR3 contains 13 residues. The V gene's germline CDR1 is MNHEY and CDR2 SMNVEV (reference sequence). After removal of 5 bases from V and 3 bases from J, the junction contained 2 bases not matched to a gene. The chain's CDR3 is CASSRQGGYEQYF. For the CDR3, the DNA is TGTGCCAGCAGTAGACAGGGGGGCTACGAGCAGTACTTC.